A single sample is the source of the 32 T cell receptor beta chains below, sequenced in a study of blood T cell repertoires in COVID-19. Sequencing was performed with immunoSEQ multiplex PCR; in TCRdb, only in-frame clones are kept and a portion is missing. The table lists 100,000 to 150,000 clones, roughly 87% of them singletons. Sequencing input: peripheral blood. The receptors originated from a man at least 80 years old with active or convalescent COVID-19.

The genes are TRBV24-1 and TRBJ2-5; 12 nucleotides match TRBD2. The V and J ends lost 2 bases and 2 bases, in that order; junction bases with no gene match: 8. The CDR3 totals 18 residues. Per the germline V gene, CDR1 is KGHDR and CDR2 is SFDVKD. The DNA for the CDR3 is TGTGCCACCAGTGATTCTCGATTCGGACTAGCGGGACAAGAGACCCAGTACTTC. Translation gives CATSDSRFGLAGQETQYF.

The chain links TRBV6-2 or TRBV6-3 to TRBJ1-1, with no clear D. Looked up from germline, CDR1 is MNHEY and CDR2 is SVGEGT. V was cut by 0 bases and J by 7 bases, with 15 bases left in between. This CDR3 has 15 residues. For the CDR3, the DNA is TGTGCCAGCAGTTACTCGAAAGTGCCGGTAATTGAAGCTTTCTTT. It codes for CASSYSKVPVIEAFF.

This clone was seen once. CDR3 sequence: CASSPGLAANTGELFF. The CDR3 DNA is TGTGCCAGCAGCCCGGGACTAGCGGCGAACACCGGGGAGCTGTTTTTT. The chain carries TRBV5-4 and TRBJ2-2; 11 bases align to TRBD2. The CDR3 extends over 16 amino acids. Germline assignment: CDR1 SGHNT and CDR2 YYREEE (reference sequence). With V trimmed by 4 bases and J by 0 bases, 2 bases remained unmatched.

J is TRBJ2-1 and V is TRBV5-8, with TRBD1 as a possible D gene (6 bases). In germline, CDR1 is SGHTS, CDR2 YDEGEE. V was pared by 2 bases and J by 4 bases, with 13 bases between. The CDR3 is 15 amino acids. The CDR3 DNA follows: TGTGCCAGCAGCTTTAGAGGGACACCGTACAATGAGCAGTTCTTC. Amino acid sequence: CASSFRGTPYNEQFF.

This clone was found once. The CDR3 spells CASSLGAARGSGNTIYF. CDR3 coding DNA: TGTGCCAGCAGCTTAGGGGCGGCTAGGGGCTCTGGAAACACCATATATTTT. The rearrangement links TRBV7-9 to TRBJ1-3; D is perhaps TRBD1 (5 bases). CDR3 length equals 17 residues. Trimming left V 1 base short and J 0 bases short, with 13 bases between. CDR1 and CDR2 from the germline V gene are SEHNR and FQNEAQ (reference sequence).

CDR3 sequence (DNA): TGTGCCAGCAGCGGACAGTGGATATCCACAGATACGCAGTATTTT. Protein product: CASSGQWISTDTQYF. The J gene is TRBJ2-3, the V gene TRBV28, with D maybe TRBD1 (6 bases). Trimming pared 6 bases from V and 2 bases from J, leaving 15 bases between. This CDR3 is 15 amino acids long. Germline V CDR1 and CDR2: MDHEN, SYDVKM.

This CDR3 reads CASSSPETQYF. CDR3 nucleotide sequence: TGTGCCAGCAGTTCCCCGGAGACCCAGTACTTC. The chain joins TRBV6-2 or TRBV6-3 to TRBJ2-5; D is unresolved. CDR1 and CDR2 from the germline V gene are MNHEY and SVGEGT. CDR3 length: 11 residues. V shed 4 bases and J shed 5 bases, with 5 bases lying between them.

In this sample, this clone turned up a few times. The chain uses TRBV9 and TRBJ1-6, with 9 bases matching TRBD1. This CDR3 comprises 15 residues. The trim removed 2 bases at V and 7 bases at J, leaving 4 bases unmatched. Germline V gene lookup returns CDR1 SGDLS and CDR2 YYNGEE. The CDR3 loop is CASSVIGTGNSPLHF. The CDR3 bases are TGTGCCAGCAGCGTTATTGGGACAGGGAATTCACCCCTCCACTTT.

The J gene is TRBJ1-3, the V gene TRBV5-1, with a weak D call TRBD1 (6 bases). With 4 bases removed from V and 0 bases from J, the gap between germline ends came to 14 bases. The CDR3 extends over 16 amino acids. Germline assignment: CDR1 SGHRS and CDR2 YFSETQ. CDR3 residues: CASSQFLRGSGNTIYF. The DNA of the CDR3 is TGCGCCAGCAGCCAGTTTCTCAGGGGCTCTGGAAACACCATATATTTT.

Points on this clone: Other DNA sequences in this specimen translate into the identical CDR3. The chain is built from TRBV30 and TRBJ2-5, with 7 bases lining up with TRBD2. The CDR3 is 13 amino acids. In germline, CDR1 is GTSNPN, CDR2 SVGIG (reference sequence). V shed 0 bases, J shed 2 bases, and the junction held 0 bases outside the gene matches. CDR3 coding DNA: TGTGCCTGGAGTGTGGGACTACAAGAGACCCAGTACTTC. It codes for CAWSVGLQETQYF. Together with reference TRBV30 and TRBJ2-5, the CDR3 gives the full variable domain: SQTIHQWPATLVQPVGSPLSLECTVEGTSNPNLYWYRQAAGRGLQLLFYSVGIGQISSEVPQNLSASRPQDRQFILSSKKLLLSDSGFYLCAWSVGLQETQYFGPGTRLLVL.

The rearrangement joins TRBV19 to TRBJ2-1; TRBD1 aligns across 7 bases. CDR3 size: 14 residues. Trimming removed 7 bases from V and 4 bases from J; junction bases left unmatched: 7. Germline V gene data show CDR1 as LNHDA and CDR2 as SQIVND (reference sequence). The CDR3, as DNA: TGTGCCAGTACAGACAGGGCTCTTTACAATGAGCAGTTCTTC. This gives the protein CASTDRALYNEQFF.

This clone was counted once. For the CDR3, the DNA is TGCGCCAGCAGCCCGGACAGGCCACACCAAGAGACCCAGTACTTC. Translation gives CASSPDRPHQETQYF. The chain joins TRBV4-1 to TRBJ2-5; 7 bases fit TRBD1. There are 15 residues in the CDR3. From germline, CDR1 is MGHRA and CDR2 YSYEKL. Trimming removed 4 bases from V and 0 bases from J; junction bases left unmatched: 5.

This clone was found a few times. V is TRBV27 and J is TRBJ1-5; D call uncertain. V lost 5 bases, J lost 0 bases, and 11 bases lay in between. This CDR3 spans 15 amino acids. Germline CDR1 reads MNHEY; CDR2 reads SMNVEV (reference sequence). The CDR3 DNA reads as TGTGCCAGCAGTCCACAGATGTATAGCAATCAGCCCCAGCATTTT. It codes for CASSPQMYSNQPQHF.

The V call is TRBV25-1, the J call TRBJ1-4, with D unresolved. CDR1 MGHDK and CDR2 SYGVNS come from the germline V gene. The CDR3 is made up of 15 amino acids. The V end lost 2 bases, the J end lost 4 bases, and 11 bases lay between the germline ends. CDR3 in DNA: TGTGCCAGCAGTGAAGAGGGCGGTAATAATGAAAAACTGTTTTTT. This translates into CASSEEGGNNEKLFF.

The CDR3 sequence is CASTRTGGRAGELFF. CDR3 DNA: TGCGCCAGCACCAGGACAGGGGGTAGAGCCGGGGAGCTGTTTTTT. The V and J genes are TRBV5-1 and TRBJ2-2; 10 bases are a match to TRBD1. With V trimmed by 6 bases and J by 6 bases, 8 bases remained unmatched. Per the germline V gene, CDR1 is SGHRS and CDR2 is YFSETQ. The CDR3 length is 15 residues.

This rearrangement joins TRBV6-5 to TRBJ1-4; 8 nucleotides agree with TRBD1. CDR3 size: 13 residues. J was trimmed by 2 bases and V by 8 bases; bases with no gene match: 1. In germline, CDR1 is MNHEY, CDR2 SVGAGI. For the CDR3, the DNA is TGTGCCAGCGACAGGGGCACTAATGAAAAACTGTTTTTT. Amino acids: CASDRGTNEKLFF.

The CDR3 sequence: CAIRSSGLTGELFF. Written as DNA, the CDR3 is TGTGCCATCAGGTCTAGCGGACTCACCGGGGAGCTGTTTTTT. V usage is TRBV10-3 and J usage is TRBJ2-2; 7 bases align to TRBD2. Trimming cost V 6 bases and J 4 bases; bases outside gene matches: 5. Germline V gene sequence: CDR1 ENHRY, CDR2 SYGVKD. The CDR3 extends over 14 amino acids.

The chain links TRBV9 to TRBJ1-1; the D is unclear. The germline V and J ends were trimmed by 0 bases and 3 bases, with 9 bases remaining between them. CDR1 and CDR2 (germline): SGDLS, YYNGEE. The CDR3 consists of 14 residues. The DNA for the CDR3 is TGTGCCAGCAGCGTAGACCCCGGAGACACTGAAGCTTTCTTT. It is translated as CASSVDPGDTEAFF. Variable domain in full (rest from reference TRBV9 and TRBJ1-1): DSGVTQTPKHLITATGQRVTLRCSPRSGDLSVYWYQQSLDQGLQFLIQYYNGEERAKGNILERFSAQQFPDLHSELNLSSLELGDSALYFCASSVDPGDTEAFFGQGTRLTVV.

Here the CDR3 DNA reads TGTGCCAGCAGCTTAGATTCCCAGGGGGCCTACGAGCAGTACTTC. Amino acids: CASSLDSQGAYEQYF. The chain couples TRBV11-2 to TRBJ2-7; TRBD1 matches 7 bases. Losses at the gene ends were 0 bases for V and 2 bases for J; bases not matched to a gene: 4. CDR1 is SGHAT and CDR2 is FQNNGV in the germline V gene. The length of the CDR3 is 15 residues.

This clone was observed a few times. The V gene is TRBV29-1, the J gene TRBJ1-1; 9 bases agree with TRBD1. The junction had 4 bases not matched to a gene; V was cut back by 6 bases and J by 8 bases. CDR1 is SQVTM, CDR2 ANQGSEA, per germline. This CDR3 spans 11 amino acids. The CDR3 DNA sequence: TGCAGCGTCGGTGGACAGGGGGAAGCTTTCTTT. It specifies CSVGGQGEAFF.

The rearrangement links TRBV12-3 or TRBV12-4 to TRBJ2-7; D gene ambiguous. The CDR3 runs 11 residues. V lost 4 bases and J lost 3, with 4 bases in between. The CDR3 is CASSSFYEQYF. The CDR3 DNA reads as TGTGCCAGCAGTTCTTTCTACGAGCAGTACTTC.

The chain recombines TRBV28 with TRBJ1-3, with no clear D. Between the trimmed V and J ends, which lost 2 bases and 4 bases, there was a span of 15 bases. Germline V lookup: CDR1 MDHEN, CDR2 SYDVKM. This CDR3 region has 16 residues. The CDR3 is CASSLTQLLTGNTIYF. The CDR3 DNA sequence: TGTGCCAGCAGTTTAACACAGCTCCTAACGGGAAACACCATATATTTT. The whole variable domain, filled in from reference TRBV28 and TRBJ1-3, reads DVKVTQSSRYLVKRTGEKVFLECVQDMDHENMFWYRQDPGLGLRLIYFSYDVKMKEKGDIPEGYSVSREKKERFSLILESASTNQTSMYLCASSLTQLLTGNTIYFGEGSWLTVV.

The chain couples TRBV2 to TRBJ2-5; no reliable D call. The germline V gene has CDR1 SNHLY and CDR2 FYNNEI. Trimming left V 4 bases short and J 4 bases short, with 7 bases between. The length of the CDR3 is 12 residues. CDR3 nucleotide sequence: TGTGCCAGCAGTGTCTCGGTAGAGACCCAGTACTTC. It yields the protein CASSVSVETQYF.

The CDR3 nucleotides are TGTGCCACCAGGGACAGGGGGAACACTGAAGCTTTCTTT. It specifies CATRDRGNTEAFF. This rearrangement joins TRBV24-1 to TRBJ1-1; 9 nucleotides match TRBD1. Losses at the gene ends were 7 bases for V and 1 base for J; bases not matched to a gene: 0. The CDR3 covers 13 residues. CDR1 is KGHDR and CDR2 is SFDVKD in the germline V gene.

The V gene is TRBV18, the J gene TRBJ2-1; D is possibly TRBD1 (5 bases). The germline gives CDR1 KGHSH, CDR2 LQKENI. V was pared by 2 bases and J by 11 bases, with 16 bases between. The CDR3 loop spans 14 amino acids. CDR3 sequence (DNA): TGTGCCAGCTCACCAGGCGGACAAGGTACTCAGCAGTTCTTC. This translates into CASSPGGQGTQQFF.

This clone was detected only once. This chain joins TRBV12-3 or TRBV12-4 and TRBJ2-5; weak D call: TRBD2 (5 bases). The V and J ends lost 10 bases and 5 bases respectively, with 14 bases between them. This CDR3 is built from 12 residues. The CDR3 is CATSRGLETQYF. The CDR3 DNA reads TGTGCCACCTCCCGGGGATTGGAGACCCAGTACTTC.

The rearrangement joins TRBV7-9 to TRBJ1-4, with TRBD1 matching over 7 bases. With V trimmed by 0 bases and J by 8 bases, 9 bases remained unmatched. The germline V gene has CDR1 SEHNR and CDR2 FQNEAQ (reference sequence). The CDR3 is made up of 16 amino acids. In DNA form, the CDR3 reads TGTGCCAGCAGCTTAGCAGGCGAGGGGGCGCGGGAAAAACTGTTTTTT. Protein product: CASSLAGEGAREKLFF.

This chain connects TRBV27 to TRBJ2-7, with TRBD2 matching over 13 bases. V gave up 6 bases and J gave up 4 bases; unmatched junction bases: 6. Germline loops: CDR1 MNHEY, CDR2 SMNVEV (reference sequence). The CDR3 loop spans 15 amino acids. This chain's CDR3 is CASSEPGLAGYEQYF. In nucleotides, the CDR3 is TGTGCCAGCAGCGAGCCGGGACTAGCGGGGTACGAGCAGTACTTC.

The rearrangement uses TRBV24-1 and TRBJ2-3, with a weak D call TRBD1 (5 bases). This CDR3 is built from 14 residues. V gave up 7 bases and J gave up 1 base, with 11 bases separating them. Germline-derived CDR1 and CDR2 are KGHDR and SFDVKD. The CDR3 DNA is TGTGCCACCAGCCTCCCGACAGGCACAGATACGCAGTATTTT. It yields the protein CATSLPTGTDTQYF.

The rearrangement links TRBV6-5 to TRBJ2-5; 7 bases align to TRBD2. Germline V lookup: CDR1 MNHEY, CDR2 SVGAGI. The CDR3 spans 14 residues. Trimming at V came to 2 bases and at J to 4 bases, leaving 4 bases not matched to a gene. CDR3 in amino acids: CASSYGAGLETQYF. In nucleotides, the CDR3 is TGTGCCAGCAGTTACGGAGCGGGACTAGAGACCCAGTACTTC.

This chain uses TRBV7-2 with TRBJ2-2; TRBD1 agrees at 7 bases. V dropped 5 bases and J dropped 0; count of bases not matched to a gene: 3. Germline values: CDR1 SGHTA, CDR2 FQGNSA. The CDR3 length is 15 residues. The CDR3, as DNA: TGTGCCAGCAGCGCGCAGGGGGCGAACACCGGGGAGCTGTTTTTT. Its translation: CASSAQGANTGELFF.

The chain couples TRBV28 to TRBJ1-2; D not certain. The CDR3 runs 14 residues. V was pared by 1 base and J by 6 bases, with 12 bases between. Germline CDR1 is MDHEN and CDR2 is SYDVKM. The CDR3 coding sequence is TGTGCCAGCAGTTTATCGGCGGTATGGCATGGCTACACCTTC. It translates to CASSLSAVWHGYTF.